Following are 8 T cell receptor beta chains from one sample sequenced in a study of CD8 T cells in ankylosing spondylitis. TCRdb independently ran MiXCR on the 5' RACE reads; one entry per CDR3 protein. The sample has 180,000 or so distinct CDR3 sequences; 9.5% to 13% are singletons. Sequenced material: blood, either unsorted or a sorted T cell fraction (not recorded which). These receptors were obtained from a male donor with ankylosing spondylitis or in good health (not recorded which).

The sample holds many counts of this clonotype. This chain uses TRBV20-1 with TRBJ2-1, with 12 bases aligning to TRBD2. Germline CDR1 reads DFQATT; CDR2 reads SNEGSKA (reference sequence). The V and J ends lost 6 bases and 0 bases, in that order; junction bases with no gene match: 6. This CDR3 is 16 amino acids long. The CDR3 coding sequence is TGCAGTGCAAACCTAGCGGGAGGGAGCTCCTACAATGAGCAGTTCTTC. Translated: CSANLAGGSSYNEQFF.

About this clonotype: This may be a read error: a much more frequent sequence differs by one nucleotide. The chain joins TRBV4-3 to TRBJ2-1; D is undetermined. CDR1 LGHNA and CDR2 YSLEER come from the germline V gene. The CDR3 spans 14 residues. The DNA of the CDR3 is TGCGCCAGCAGCCAAGAAGGCCACTACAGTGAGCAGTTCTTC. Translating gives CASSQEGHYSEQFF.

This clonotype was recorded once. V and J are TRBV7-2 and TRBJ2-1, with 7 positions matching TRBD2. V gave up 0 bases and J gave up 1 base; unmatched junction bases: 0. CDR1 is SGHTA, CDR2 FQGNSA, per germline. The CDR3 is made up of 15 amino acids. CDR3 coding DNA: TGTACCAGCAGCTTAGCAGCGGGATCCTACAATGAGCAGTTCTTC. Its protein is CTSSLAAGSYNEQFF.

This chain uses TRBV5-1 with TRBJ2-5; 10 nucleotides match TRBD2. CDR3 length equals 15 residues. Unmatched junction bases numbered 5, after V lost 4 bases and J lost 2 bases. Germline V gene data show CDR1 as SGHRS and CDR2 as YFSETQ. The CDR3 bases are TGCGCCAGCAGCCCACTAGCGGGACGGCAAGAGACCCAGTACTTC. As protein: CASSPLAGRQETQYF.

Of note for this clonotype: It may be a read error: a sequence one base away is much more abundant. The chain links TRBV12-3 or TRBV12-4 to TRBJ2-3; no clear D gene. The CDR3 loop spans 17 amino acids. The DNA for the CDR3 is TGTGCCAGCAGTTTACTCCCGACGGGCTCCGGCACAGATATGCAGTATTTT. It specifies CASSLLPTGSGTDMQYF.

This clonotype was seen repeatedly, ten times or more. The chain is built from TRBV25-1 and TRBJ1-1; D remains ambiguous. The germline V gene has CDR1 MGHDK and CDR2 SYGVNS. The CDR3 has 13 amino acids. Trimming pared 2 bases from V and 4 bases from J, leaving 8 bases between. CDR3 DNA sequence: TGTGCCAGCAGTGAAGGGATTTCCACTGAAGCTTTCTTT. As protein: CASSEGISTEAFF.

This clonotype has ten or more counts. V usage is TRBV11-2 and J usage is TRBJ1-4; tentatively, D is TRBD1 (6 bases). Trimming took off 1 base at V and 6 bases at J, with 12 bases between the two ends. This CDR3 is 15 amino acids long. The V gene's germline CDR1 is SGHAT and CDR2 FQNNGV. DNA for the CDR3: TGTGCCAGCAGCTTAGGGACAGTCGGGGATGAAAAACTGTTTTTT. This encodes CASSLGTVGDEKLFF.

Ten or more counts support this clonotype. J is TRBJ2-3 and V is TRBV6-1; no clear D gene. CDR3 length: 13 amino acids. CDR1 and CDR2 (germline): MNHNS, SASEGT. V was cut by 5 bases and J by 8 bases, with 14 bases left in between. CDR3 coding DNA: TGTGCCAGCAGTCCGGAGACGGGTAGTACGCAGTATTTT. This translates into CASSPETGSTQYF.